The 27 T cell receptor beta chains reported below all come from one sample, sequenced in a study of control samples from healthy donors and cancer patients. Here immunoSEQ multiplex PCR was the method, and the copy in TCRdb shows in-frame clones only, minus some. Of about 150,000 clones in the sample, about nine tenths were seen once. Sequenced: blood. These receptor sequences come from a man between 25 and 39 years old in good health.

V is TRBV11-3 and J is TRBJ2-1; D perhaps matches TRBD2 (5 bases). V shed 1 base and J shed 9 bases, with 10 bases lying between them. The CDR3 loop spans 13 amino acids. From germline, CDR1 is SGHNT and CDR2 YENEEA. The CDR3 is CASSLGGYGEQFF. The CDR3 DNA reads TGTGCCAGCAGCTTAGGAGGGTACGGTGAGCAGTTCTTC.

V gene TRBV7-3 combines with J gene TRBJ2-3, with D perhaps TRBD1 or TRBD2 (5 bases each). V was cut by 5 bases and J by 5 bases, with 14 bases left in between. This CDR3 contains 14 residues. Germline V CDR1 and CDR2: SGHTA, FQGTGA. As DNA, the CDR3 is TGTGCCAGCAGCCCGCGGACGAGGGGAGATACGCAGTATTTT. Protein product: CASSPRTRGDTQYF.

The V call is TRBV5-6, the J call TRBJ1-2, with D unclear. This CDR3 is built from 13 residues. V shed 0 bases and J shed 6 bases, with 9 bases lying between them. The V gene's germline CDR1 is SGHDT and CDR2 YYEEEE. Written as DNA, the CDR3 is TGTGCCAGCAGCTTGGGAGGGCTCGATGGCTACACCTTC. It specifies CASSLGGLDGYTF.

The chain links TRBV7-2 to TRBJ2-3; D is ambiguous. Germline CDR1 and CDR2: SGHTA and FQGNSA. Trimming cost V 0 bases and J 5 bases, with 0 bases left between them. The CDR3 runs 11 residues. CDR3 nucleotides: TGTGCCAGCAGCTTAGCAGATACGCAGTATTTT. It codes for CASSLADTQYF.

The rearrangement uses TRBV25-1 and TRBJ2-1; 15 nucleotides line up with TRBD2. There are 17 residues in the CDR3. Germline lookup yields CDR1 MGHDK and CDR2 SYGVNS. With 3 bases clipped from V and 12 bases from J, the junction kept 12 bases outside the gene matches. The CDR3 DNA follows: TGTGCCAGCAGTGATAGTCCTGGGACTAGCGGGAGGCTGGGGCAGTTCTTC. This sequence encodes CASSDSPGTSGRLGQFF.

The chain carries TRBV10-2 and TRBJ2-1; unclear D gene. Germline CDR1 reads WSHSY; CDR2 reads SAAADI. Trimming removed 4 bases from V and 0 bases from J, with 16 bases in between. The CDR3 loop spans 17 amino acids. CDR3 nucleotide sequence: TGCGCCAGCAGTGTTCATTTGACTGGTAGCTCCTACAATGAGCAGTTCTTC. As protein: CASSVHLTGSSYNEQFF.

The chain uses TRBV5-8 and TRBJ1-1; possible D gene TRBD1, 5 bases. Germline V lookup: CDR1 SGHTS, CDR2 YDEGEE. CDR3 length: 12 residues. V gave up 5 bases and J gave up 6 bases, with 11 bases separating them. This CDR3 is CASSRGWAEAFF. In DNA form, the CDR3 reads TGTGCCAGCAGTAGGGGTTGGGCTGAAGCTTTCTTT.

This clone has more than one count but fewer than ten. The chain carries TRBV2 and TRBJ1-5; 10 bases match TRBD1. Germline V lookup: CDR1 SNHLY, CDR2 FYNNEI. This CDR3 contains 17 residues. The V segment lost 4 bases and the J segment 2 bases; nucleotides outside the gene matches: 8. The CDR3 protein is CASSGSGTGARNQPQHF. CDR3 nucleotide sequence: TGTGCCAGCAGTGGCTCCGGGACAGGGGCCCGCAATCAGCCCCAGCATTTT.

This chain joins TRBV4-1 and TRBJ1-1; 8 positions match TRBD1. This CDR3 has 15 residues. The trim removed 1 base at V and 5 bases at J, leaving 6 bases unmatched. Germline CDR1 and CDR2: MGHRA and YSYEKL. CDR3 residues: CASSQGTGKDTEAFF. In nucleotides, the CDR3 is TGCGCCAGCAGCCAAGGGACAGGGAAGGATACTGAAGCTTTCTTT.

The gene calls are TRBV7-3 and TRBJ2-3; D is unclear. The V and J ends lost 2 bases and 5 bases respectively, with 11 bases between them. CDR3 length equals 14 residues. From germline, CDR1 is SGHTA and CDR2 FQGTGA. The CDR3 sequence is CASSLESFEDTQYF. In DNA form, the CDR3 reads TGTGCCAGCAGCTTAGAATCTTTTGAAGATACGCAGTATTTT.

This clone occurred once. This chain joins TRBV25-1 and TRBJ1-6, with 7 bases aligning to TRBD1. The germline V gene encodes CDR1 MGHDK and CDR2 SYGVNS. V shed 4 bases and J 9 bases; nucleotides not matched to a gene: 9. The CDR3 contains 15 residues. CDR3: CASSGSTGYGSPLHF. In nucleotides, the CDR3 is TGTGCCAGCAGTGGCTCGACAGGGTACGGTTCACCCCTCCACTTT. Complete variable domain (other parts from reference TRBV25-1 and TRBJ1-6): EADIYQTPRYLVIGTGKKITLECSQTMGHDKMYWYQQDPGMELHLIHYSYGVNSTEKGDLSSESTVSRIRTEHFPLTLESARPSHTSQYLCASSGSTGYGSPLHFGNGTRLTVT.

The chain is built from TRBV6-5 and TRBJ2-5; tentatively, D is TRBD1 (5 bases). Germline V lookup: CDR1 MNHEY, CDR2 SVGAGI. V dropped 5 bases and J dropped 1 base, with 11 bases sitting between them. The CDR3 has 14 amino acids. For the CDR3, the DNA is TGTGCCAGCAGTAATGGACACCCCCAAGAGACCCAGTACTTC. Its protein is CASSNGHPQETQYF.

This chain joins TRBV6-5 and TRBJ1-2, with TRBD1 matching 8 bases. This CDR3 is 13 amino acids long. CDR1 is MNHEY and CDR2 is SVGAGI in the germline V gene. The J segment lost 8 bases and the V segment lost 6 bases, leaving 8 bases of the junction unmatched. Here the CDR3 reads CASSTQGAEGYTF. Written as DNA, the CDR3 is TGTGCCAGCAGCACGCAGGGGGCGGAAGGCTACACCTTC.

For this clone: This sample also contains other DNA sequences that code for the same CDR3. This chain joins TRBV3-1 (or the pseudogene TRBV3-2) and TRBJ1-2; D call uncertain. V dropped 3 bases and J dropped 1 base, with 6 bases sitting between them. The CDR3 sequence is 13 residues long. Germline V gene lookup returns CDR1 LGHDT and CDR2 YNNKEL (reference sequence). The CDR3 protein is CASSQNSNYGYTF. CDR3 nucleotide sequence: TGTGCCAGCAGCCAGAACAGTAACTATGGCTACACCTTC.

V is TRBV18 and J is TRBJ2-1; 8 positions agree with TRBD1. CDR3 length: 16 residues. V shed 5 bases, J shed 8 bases, and the junction held 14 bases outside the gene matches. The germline V gene has CDR1 KGHSH and CDR2 LQKENI. The CDR3 coding sequence is TGTGCCAGCTCATCGAGCGTGGAGCAGGGGGCCTATGAGCAGTTCTTC. Its protein is CASSSSVEQGAYEQFF.

In nucleotides, the CDR3 is TGCGCCAGCAGTGGGTTGGGCCAGGAGGGTTCACCCCTCCACTTT. It yields the protein CASSGLGQEGSPLHF. The gene calls are TRBV10-2 and TRBJ1-6; D ambiguous. V was trimmed by 4 bases and J by 9 bases, leaving 16 bases between them. Germline assignment: CDR1 WSHSY and CDR2 SAAADI. CDR3 length equals 15 residues.

V and J are TRBV5-5 and TRBJ1-5; the match to TRBD1 covers 7 bases. V lost 4 bases, J lost 8 bases, and 12 bases stayed unmatched. Germline V gives CDR1 SGHKS, CDR2 YYEKEE (reference sequence). There are 15 residues in the CDR3. This CDR3 reads CASSLTLDRWEPQHF. CDR3 DNA sequence: TGTGCCAGCAGCCTAACTTTGGACAGGTGGGAGCCCCAGCATTTT.

J is TRBJ1-4 and V is TRBV7-9; 8 nucleotides line up with TRBD1. The CDR3 runs to 14 residues. In germline, CDR1 is SEHNR, CDR2 FQNEAQ (reference sequence). Germline trimming cut 3 bases from V and 7 bases from J; bases unmatched to any gene: 4. The CDR3 sequence: CASSLTGAGEKLFF. CDR3 nucleotides: TGTGCCAGCAGCTTGACAGGGGCGGGTGAAAAACTGTTTTTT.

The chain combines TRBV7-3 with TRBJ2-1, with 8 bases matching TRBD1. CDR1 is SGHTA and CDR2 is FQGTGA in the germline V gene. CDR3 length equals 16 residues. The trim removed 5 bases at V and 4 bases at J, leaving 10 bases unmatched. Here the CDR3 DNA reads TGTGCCAGCAGCCCGCTGACAGGGGATTCTTACAATGAGCAGTTCTTC. This encodes CASSPLTGDSYNEQFF.

V and J are TRBV10-3 and TRBJ2-7; D may be TRBD1 (5 bases). V dropped 2 bases and J dropped 3 bases, with 17 bases sitting between them. The V gene's germline CDR1 is ENHRY and CDR2 SYGVKD. The CDR3 has 16 amino acids. The CDR3, as DNA: TGTGCCATCAGTGAGATACGGACGGACAAATACTACGAGCAGTACTTC. Protein sequence: CAISEIRTDKYYEQYF.

V and J are TRBV5-1 and TRBJ2-3; TRBD1 might be the D (5 bases). This CDR3 contains 15 residues. The V gene lost 1 base and the J gene lost 1 base, with 10 bases spanning the gap. Germline assignment: CDR1 SGHRS and CDR2 YFSETQ. CDR3 sequence reads: CASSLTGSGTDTQYF. The DNA for the CDR3 is TGCGCCAGCAGCTTGACAGGTTCAGGCACAGATACGCAGTATTTT.

This chain connects TRBV11-2 to TRBJ2-5; D is perhaps TRBD2 (5 bases). Deletions cut 4 bases from V and 2 bases from J, with 23 bases between. The CDR3 is made up of 18 amino acids. CDR1 is SGHAT, CDR2 FQNNGV, per germline. The CDR3 bases are TGTGCCAGCAGCTCTCTACTTGGGAGCGGAATAATTCAAGAGACCCAGTACTTC. It codes for CASSSLLGSGIIQETQYF.

This clone was observed a handful of times. The identical CDR3 is also encoded by other nucleotide sequences in the sample. The chain is built from TRBV6-5 and TRBJ1-2; 8 bases are shared with TRBD1. Germline V gene data show CDR1 as MNHEY and CDR2 as SVGAGI. With 0 bases clipped from V and 6 bases from J, the junction kept 3 bases outside the gene matches. The CDR3 is 14 amino acids. CDR3 region: CASSYSQGADGYTF. CDR3 in DNA: TGTGCCAGCAGTTACTCGCAGGGGGCGGATGGCTACACCTTC.

The chain employs TRBV5-4 and TRBJ2-1, with 8 bases that match TRBD2. This CDR3 spans 18 amino acids. Germline trimming cut 6 bases from V and 8 bases from J; bases unmatched to any gene: 22. The V gene's germline CDR1 is SGHNT and CDR2 YYREEE (reference sequence). The CDR3 loop reads CASTPSGSSGIIRHEQFF. In DNA, the CDR3 is TGTGCCAGCACCCCAAGTGGGAGTAGCGGGATTATCCGCCATGAGCAGTTCTTC.

The chain employs TRBV6-5 and TRBJ1-2; D gene ambiguous. This CDR3 contains 12 residues. Germline-derived CDR1 and CDR2 are MNHEY and SVGAGI. The V gene lost 6 bases and the J gene lost 3 bases, with 8 bases spanning the gap. CDR3 in DNA: TGTGCCAGCAGAACCCTACACTATGGCTACACCTTC. Its translation: CASRTLHYGYTF.

The chain employs TRBV28 and TRBJ1-2; D ambiguous. Per germline, CDR1 MDHEN and CDR2 SYDVKM. Trimming took 6 bases from V and 8 from J, leaving 10 bases between them. CDR3 size: 11 residues. CDR3 sequence: CASSSLFGYTF. The CDR3 bases are TGTGCCAGCAGCTCTTTGTTCGGCTACACCTTC.

This clone was seen a few times. The chain employs TRBV5-4 and TRBJ2-7; tentatively, D is TRBD2 (5 bases). Trimming left V 2 bases short and J 7 bases short, with 10 bases between. This CDR3 is 12 amino acids long. Germline V gene lookup returns CDR1 SGHNT and CDR2 YYREEE (reference sequence). This CDR3 reads CASSFFSGEQYF. The CDR3 DNA follows: TGTGCCAGCAGCTTCTTCTCGGGAGAGCAGTACTTC. The full variable domain, completed using reference TRBV5-4 and TRBJ2-7, is ETGVTQSPTHLIKTRGQQVTLRCSSQSGHNTVSWYQQALGQGPQFIFQYYREEENGRGNFPPRFSGLQFPNYSSELNVNALELDDSALYLCASSFFSGEQYFGPGTRLTVT.